The 26 T cell receptor beta chains in this list originate from one sample, sequenced in a study of T-cell memory formation after mild COVID-19. TCRdb reanalysed the 5' RACE reads using MiXCR and keeps one entry per CDR3 protein. The sample holds about 100,000 distinct CDR3 sequences, about 18% seen once. Sequencing was carried out using PBMCs or a T cell subset sorted from them (not recorded which). The receptors shown here come from a man aged 18 to 35 who had mild COVID-19 (a few samples of this study predate the infection). Cell type and time point are not known.

The chain recombines TRBV14 with TRBJ2-1; D possibly corresponds to TRBD1 (6 bases). This CDR3 is built from 15 residues. V was cut by 1 base and J by 6 bases, with 13 bases left in between. Germline loops: CDR1 SGHDN, CDR2 FVKESK. The CDR3 nucleotides are TGTGCCAGCAGCCAAGTGCGGTCAGGGGTCAATGAGCAGTTCTTC. Translating it yields CASSQVRSGVNEQFF.

In this sample, this clonotype turned up a few times. The rearrangement links TRBV7-2 to TRBJ1-2; 8 bases are a match to TRBD1. J was trimmed by 9 bases and V by 5 bases; bases with no gene match: 14. Per germline, CDR1 SGHTA and CDR2 FQGNSA. The CDR3 sequence is 15 residues long. The CDR3 DNA reads TGTGCCAGCAGCCTAAATACCGGGACAGGTGGAAGCTACACCTTC. It encodes CASSLNTGTGGSYTF.

This clonotype was picked up many times. CDR3: CASSPGTSGEALYNEQFF. CDR3 coding DNA: TGTGCCAGCAGCCCTGGGACTAGCGGGGAGGCCCTGTACAATGAGCAGTTCTTC. This sequence joins TRBV4-2 and TRBJ2-1; 13 bases are a match to TRBD2. CDR3 length: 18 residues. In germline, CDR1 is LGHNA, CDR2 YNFKEQ. J was trimmed by 4 bases and V by 4 bases; bases with no gene match: 10.

V and J are TRBV6-4 and TRBJ1-2; perhaps TRBD1 as D (6 bases). The germline CDR1 and CDR2 sequences are MRHNA and SNTAGT. V shed 6 bases and J shed 8 bases, with 16 bases lying between them. The CDR3 is 13 amino acids. The DNA for the CDR3 is TGTGCCAGCAGATCACAGGGTGTAGGAGGCTACACCTTC. It is translated as CASRSQGVGGYTF.

The V gene is TRBV4-3, the J gene TRBJ1-1; the D gene is possibly TRBD1 (5 bases). Deletions cut 4 bases from V and 6 bases from J, with 6 bases between. The CDR3 is 11 residues long. Germline lookup yields CDR1 LGHNA and CDR2 YSLEER. The DNA of the CDR3 is TGCGCCAGCAGCCGGGGGTCTGAAGCTTTCTTT. This codes for CASSRGSEAFF.

This clonotype was detected only a few times. The rearrangement joins TRBV7-6 to TRBJ2-1, with D possibly TRBD2 on 5 matching bases. The CDR3 loop spans 13 amino acids. V lost 1 base and J 8 bases, leaving 9 bases between the germline ends. Germline V gene lookup returns CDR1 SGHVS and CDR2 FNYEAQ. The CDR3 DNA reads TGTGCCAGCAGCTTAGGGGGAGCTGATGAGCAGTTCTTC. This translates into CASSLGGADEQFF.

This clonotype was seen a handful of times. The chain couples TRBV15 to TRBJ2-7; unclear D gene. V was trimmed by 2 bases and J by 0 bases, leaving 11 bases between them. This CDR3 has 15 amino acids. CDR1 and CDR2 (germline): LNHNV, YYDKDF (reference sequence). The CDR3 here is CATSRPGPGSYEQYV. The CDR3 DNA sequence: TGTGCCACCAGCAGACCGGGCCCTGGCTCCTACGAGCAGTACGTC.

This clonotype has just a few counts. The rearrangement links TRBV12-3 or TRBV12-4 to TRBJ2-7, with TRBD1 matching over 7 bases. V shed 5 bases, J shed 7 bases, and the junction held 8 bases outside the gene matches. The CDR3 extends over 13 amino acids. CDR3 bases: TGTGCCAGCAGTCCGAGGGGGCGCGGGGAGCAGTACGTC. It encodes CASSPRGRGEQYV.

This clonotype was seen only a few times. The chain couples TRBV4-3 to TRBJ1-1; D unclear. Per germline, CDR1 LGHNA and CDR2 YSLEER. Trimming pared 1 base from V and 5 bases from J, leaving 11 bases between. CDR3 length: 14 residues. The CDR3 DNA reads as TGCGCCAGCAGCCAAGGGCACCTCCGAACTGAAGCTTTCTTT. As protein: CASSQGHLRTEAFF.

This clonotype turned up a few times. The chain couples TRBV5-1 to TRBJ2-1; D might be TRBD2 (5 bases). Germline values: CDR1 SGHRS, CDR2 YFSETQ. Trimming pared 0 bases from V and 7 bases from J, leaving 20 bases between. CDR3 size: 17 residues. The CDR3 here is CASSLGNVDSVSNEQFF. DNA of the CDR3: TGCGCCAGCAGCTTGGGAAATGTGGACTCGGTGTCGAATGAGCAGTTCTTC.

There are a few counts of this clonotype. V usage is TRBV12-3 or TRBV12-4 and J usage is TRBJ1-2; D unclear. This CDR3 has 13 amino acids. Trimming stripped 4 bases from V and 5 bases from J, with 11 bases between. Here the CDR3 reads CASSSGPGYGYTF. The CDR3 region has the DNA TGTGCCAGCAGTTCCGGGCCCGGATATGGCTACACCTTC.

This clonotype showed up just a few times. The V and J genes are TRBV12-5 and TRBJ1-4; 8 bases align to TRBD1. Germline V gene lookup returns CDR1 LGHNT and CDR2 FRNRAP. Trimming removed 1 base from V and 8 bases from J; junction bases left unmatched: 12. The CDR3 sequence is 17 residues long. The CDR3 loop is CASGLAPDRGRGEKLFF. Here the CDR3 DNA reads TGTGCTAGTGGTTTGGCGCCCGACAGGGGCCGCGGGGAAAAACTGTTTTTT.

The chain recombines TRBV5-1 with TRBJ2-1; 14 bases are shared with TRBD2. This CDR3 has 15 amino acids. The germline V gene encodes CDR1 SGHRS and CDR2 YFSETQ. V shed 4 bases and J 15 bases; nucleotides not matched to a gene: 12. The CDR3 DNA is TGCGCCAGCAGCGCGGGGGGGACTAGCGGGGGCGCCGGGTTCTTC. Translation: CASSAGGTSGGAGFF.

This clonotype appeared a few times. This sequence joins TRBV18 and TRBJ2-7, with TRBD2 as a possible D gene (6 bases). Germline V lookup: CDR1 KGHSH, CDR2 LQKENI. CDR3 length: 12 residues. V was pared by 3 bases and J by 3 bases, with 6 bases between. CDR3 protein: CASSPGGYEQYF. CDR3 coding DNA: TGTGCCAGCTCACCCGGGGGCTACGAGCAGTACTTC.

This clonotype has just one count. This chain links TRBV4-2 with TRBJ2-5; the D gene is possibly TRBD1 (6 bases). The germline CDR1 and CDR2 sequences are LGHNA and YNFKEQ. This CDR3 is 14 amino acids long. With 2 bases removed from V and 3 bases from J, the gap between germline ends came to 10 bases. CDR3 sequence: CASSQWKGEETQYF. In nucleotides, the CDR3 is TGTGCCAGCAGCCAATGGAAGGGGGAAGAGACCCAGTACTTC.

The V and J genes are TRBV2 and TRBJ2-2; D gene uncertain. Trimming removed 7 bases from V and 1 base from J, with 13 bases in between. CDR3 size: 15 residues. Germline V gene sequence: CDR1 SNHLY, CDR2 FYNNEI. CDR3 DNA sequence: TGTGCCAGCATCGCGTCGGCAAGGAACACCGGGGAGCTGTTTTTT. Translation gives CASIASARNTGELFF.

CDR3 loop: CASRRLGRVETQYF. In DNA form, the CDR3 reads TGTGCCAGCAGGCGACTGGGCCGGGTGGAGACCCAGTACTTC. The rearrangement joins TRBV7-2 to TRBJ2-5; D uncertain. This CDR3 is built from 14 residues. The ends were cut back, 6 bases at V and 5 bases at J, with 16 bases in the middle. Germline CDR1 SGHTA, CDR2 FQGNSA.

The table lists this clonotype with a few counts. The genes are TRBV7-3 and TRBJ2-3; either TRBD1 or TRBD2 may supply D (5 bases each). CDR3 length: 16 amino acids. Trimming pared 2 bases from V and 2 bases from J, leaving 14 bases between. The germline V gene encodes CDR1 SGHTA and CDR2 FQGTGA. The CDR3 region is CASSLLGPAITDTQYF. In DNA form, the CDR3 reads TGTGCCAGCAGCTTATTGGGACCCGCAATCACAGATACGCAGTATTTT.

This rearrangement joins TRBV6-1 to TRBJ1-5; 10 bases agree with TRBD1. Trimming took 8 bases from V and 7 from J; bases not matched to a gene: 11. Germline CDR1 MNHNS, CDR2 SASEGT. The CDR3 covers 15 residues. The CDR3 is CASSRGTGAGQPQHF. In DNA form, the CDR3 reads TGTGCCAGCTCGCGGGGGACAGGGGCGGGCCAGCCCCAGCATTTT.

This clonotype was recorded at least ten times. V and J are TRBV20-1 and TRBJ2-1, with TRBD2 matching over 8 bases. CDR3 length: 15 residues. With V trimmed by 4 bases and J by 2 bases, 7 bases remained unmatched. Germline V gene sequence: CDR1 DFQATT, CDR2 SNEGSKA (reference sequence). The CDR3 reads CSAIASGGPYNEQFF. CDR3 sequence (DNA): TGCAGTGCTATCGCGAGCGGGGGACCCTACAATGAGCAGTTCTTC.

The CDR3 reads CASSSRRNEQYF. The CDR3 nucleotides are TGTGCCAGCAGCTCCCGGAGGAACGAGCAGTACTTC. V is TRBV12-3 or TRBV12-4 and J is TRBJ2-7; D possibly corresponds to TRBD2 (5 bases). V lost 6 bases and J 5 bases, leaving 11 bases between the germline ends. The CDR3 extends over 12 amino acids.

The chain combines TRBV14 with TRBJ2-1; no clear D gene. This CDR3 comprises 11 residues. The V and J ends lost 5 bases and 2 bases respectively, with 1 base between them. CDR1 SGHDN and CDR2 FVKESK come from the germline V gene. The CDR3 sequence: CASSTYNEQFF. The DNA for the CDR3 is TGTGCCAGCAGCACCTACAATGAGCAGTTCTTC.

This clonotype was picked up a small number of times. The chain is built from TRBV15 and TRBJ2-5; 9 positions agree with TRBD1. This CDR3 has 14 amino acids. V lost 3 bases to trimming and J lost 5 bases; unmatched junction nucleotides: 4. CDR1 is LNHNV and CDR2 is YYDKDF in the germline V gene (reference sequence). The DNA for the CDR3 is TGTGCCACCAGCAGTACAGGGGGCTGGGAGACCCAGTACTTC. It is translated as CATSSTGGWETQYF.

This clonotype was recorded a few times. This chain's CDR3 is CATSYDRGTDTQYF. In DNA, the CDR3 is TGTGCCACCAGCTACGACCGGGGCACAGATACGCAGTATTTT. The V and J genes are TRBV15 and TRBJ2-3, with D hard to call. CDR3 size: 14 residues. The germline V gene encodes CDR1 LNHNV and CDR2 YYDKDF (reference sequence). Trimming pared 5 bases from V and 1 base from J, leaving 10 bases between.

The chain is built from TRBV7-9 and TRBJ2-5; TRBD2 aligns across 7 bases. The CDR3 consists of 14 residues. V was clipped by 5 bases and J by 2 bases; unmatched bases: 5. Germline V gene data show CDR1 as SEHNR and CDR2 as FQNEAQ (reference sequence). CDR3 protein: CASSTPGLQETQYF. Written as DNA, the CDR3 is TGTGCCAGCAGCACCCCGGGACTACAAGAGACCCAGTACTTC.

V is TRBV4-2 and J is TRBJ2-3; D gene ambiguous. Between the trimmed V and J ends, which lost 0 bases and 6 bases, there was a span of 10 bases. The CDR3 loop spans 14 amino acids. CDR1 and CDR2 (germline): LGHNA, YNFKEQ. CDR3 protein: CASSQDRLLDTQYF. In nucleotides, the CDR3 is TGTGCCAGCAGCCAAGATCGACTGCTGGATACGCAGTATTTT.